What follows describes a single TCR beta chain. Its cognate antigen has yet to be identified. Per-nucleotide qualities are absent, and no much larger clonotype sits a single base away. In total, 630 or so healthy bone marrow donors made up the cohort. Cohort members were all nominally healthy when sampled, although unrecorded immune exposures were likely present. The donor was CMV seronegative and belonged to the group of several hundred seronegative cohort members. Every donor gave a peripheral blood sample, and the peripheral blood mononuclear cells from that sample were used for TCR beta sequencing. The Qiagen DNeasy Blood Extraction Kit was used to extract genomic DNA from the blood cell samples. The sample comes from a study of cytomegalovirus exposure and HLA in healthy donors (dated by TCRdb to about 2017). About the study as a whole: According to an earlier analysis of 587 of the donors, 150 million to 200 million T cells yielded over 90 million unique TCR beta sequences and approximately 300 Gb of sequence data. Roughly 310 gigabases of sequencing data and tens of millions of unique TCR sequences were included in an early release covering several hundred HLA-typed donors. Among the roughly 370 genotyped donors, around 81% belonged to the genetic ancestry cluster associated with self-reported Caucasian donors. The study aimed to test whether signatures of past pathogen exposure could be identified by cataloging public T cell receptors. Using immunosequencing, the study profiled T cell repertoires from 550 to 750 subjects and related those repertoires to cytomegalovirus serostatus. A separate validation cohort of over a hundred different subjects was used in addition to the 666-subject first cohort. To predict cytomegalovirus infection status, the study combined high-throughput TCR immunosequencing, statistical association of individual TCRs with disease status, and machine learning. A later analysis re-examined previously published TCR beta repertoires from 600 to 700 donors and added high-resolution HLA genotyping to investigate patterns of TCR occurrence. The later analysis used no new phenotypic data to find candidate immune exposures, relying instead on TCR beta sequences and their occurrence across donors. An earlier analysis of around 580 of the donors used high-throughput TCR beta sequencing to judge whether each TCR beta V gene segment behaved as functional or pseudogenic. Donor age, sex, ethnicity and CMV serostatus were collected together with the repertoire data. A later genetic analysis took genome-wide SNP genotypes for about 65% of the 666 donors and used that subset as a discovery cohort. Every repertoire in the discovery cohort had been generated on one and the same sequencing platform. HLA typing covered class I and class II loci at four-digit resolution. The number of typed donors differed by locus: 629-630 for A, B, C, DRB1 and DQB1; about 520 for DQA1; fewer than 610 for DPA1; and some 470 for DPB1. About five DR-DQ haplotypes were handled as single units for association and clustering because linkage in the cohort was strong. On average, roughly 250,000 unique TCR beta nucleotide sequences were sequenced per donor among several hundred genotyped donors of the cohort, with 15% to 20% of those sequences being non-productive.

Preparation of the library involved the immunoSEQ multiplex PCR assay. For the multiplex PCR, a mixture combining 60 forward primers for TCR Vbeta segments and 13 reverse primers for TCR Jbeta segments was used. The CDR3 region of rearranged TCR beta genes was amplified from genomic DNA by a multiplex PCR assay. The Illumina HiSeq System was used to sequence the amplified TCR beta libraries as 87-base-pair reads. As for the original processing: In a later analysis, tens of millions of unique TCR beta chains were counted across the 500 to 850 repertoires, and around 10 million of these chains were shared by at least two donors. Raw reads were error-corrected and collapsed into unique sequences with a nearest-neighbor algorithm that merged closely related sequences to remove PCR and sequencing errors. Alignment of CDR3 sequences to IMGT reference sequences was used to assign V, D and J gene segments. For a sequence to be retained, at least a six-nucleotide match to both a V gene segment and a J gene segment was required. Rearrangements were classified as productive when the CDR3 lacked stop codons and remained in frame with V and J, and all other rearrangements were classified as non-productive. Following IMGT convention, CDR3 was defined as the stretch from the second conserved V-encoded cysteine up to the conserved J-encoded phenylalanine. The earlier analysis of 587 of the donors excluded sequences that lacked an unambiguous match to a single V gene segment. In an earlier analysis of 587 of the donors, a V segment was called functional when productive rearrangements were above 56.7%, and segregating when the standard deviation between donors exceeded 5%. To diagnose cytomegalovirus status from the catalog of TCR beta chain sequences, a statistical classification framework was built. A later analysis assigned V and J genes by comparing TCR nucleotide sequences with IMGT/GENE-DB human TR gene sequences. A later analysis assigned CDR3 sequences and most-parsimonious VDJ recombination scenarios with the TCRdist pipeline. A later analysis defined each TCR beta chain by its CDR3 amino acid sequence plus V-gene family, and excluded reads lacking a unique V-gene family. As a way to deal with suspected cross-contamination and a sequencing artifact, a later analysis dropped 450 to 600 nucleotide sequences that were highly shared and had low generation probability. In a later analysis, a clonal expansion index for each public chain was calculated from normalized within-repertoire ranks of inferred template counts. In a later analysis, generation probabilities were computed with a VDJ recombination model fitted to out-of-frame rearrangements, and the resulting probabilities were checked against IGoR. Hypergeometric tests were used in a later analysis to score TCR-TCR, TCR-HLA and TCR-CMV co-occurrence, with a repertoire-size bias correction applied to the TCR pairs. A later analysis estimated false discovery rates by permuting HLA or CMV assignments 20 times. In a later analysis, co-occurring TCRs were grouped with DBSCAN, and TCRdist sequence similarity was added when clustering was performed within HLA-allele-positive subsets. For co-occurrence clustering, repertoires with fewer than 30,000 or more than 120,000 public chains were excluded, along with about five repertoires with anomalous nucleotide sharing. TCRdb stores this immuneACCESS table with in-frame sequences only. Part of the clones is absent; in the studies checked, under half of the shortfall reflects unresolved V genes, and no reason is known for the rest. That table furnishes V, J and clone size, whereas the DNA furnished D and trimming. The table for this sample lists 90,000 to 100,000 clones; about 75% of them were counted only once. The ten biggest clones cover roughly 4.5% of the sample.

CDR1 WNHNN and CDR2 SYGVQD were looked up in the germline V gene (reference sequence). From the cysteine through the phenylalanine, the CDR3 covers 16 amino acids. This entry keeps only the CDR3 DNA: 48 bases, framed from base 1. The germline ends are 20 bases apart after V is trimmed by 9 bases and J by 3 bases. Findings and caveats that apply to the study as a whole: An earlier analysis of approximately 540 of the donors showed that most TCR beta V segments appeared in productive rearrangements either about 87% or about 30% of the time, which broadly matched IMGT annotations. Because counts were too low, roughly 16 rarely observed V segments, including chromosome 9 orphons, were excluded from the earlier analysis of under 650 of the donors. Cytomegalovirus status was reported to be diagnosed by the classifier with high specificity and sensitivity in both the original and validation cohorts. In a later genetic analysis, a missense DCLRE1C variant was associated with V-gene and J-gene trimming of TCR beta chains, and the association was replicated in an independent cohort. For the cohort, immune exposure information was limited to CMV serostatus. Across donors, most TCR sequences were observed very rarely, whereas some public TCRs were present in many individuals. A further reported finding was that TCR beta sequences accurately predicted the HLA-A and HLA-B alleles for most subjects in the first cohort. HLA typing was unavailable for some donors at each locus, so association tests used only the typed subset. A few of the identified cytomegalovirus-associated TCR beta chains were confirmed in vitro to be specific for cytomegalovirus antigens. The authors suggested that the approach could potentially be extended to other disease states and immunological phenotypes. In a later analysis, several top co-occurrence clusters were reported to appear linked to parvovirus B19, influenza, CMV and Epstein-Barr virus. In a later analysis, HLA-associated TCR beta chains showed more clonal expansion and lower generation probabilities than non-associated chains that were equally common. According to a later genetic analysis, donors in an Asian-associated ancestry cluster had fewer N-insertions in productive TCRs than the roughly 700-donor mean. This cohort had only TCR beta chains sequenced, and the lack of alpha or paired-chain data limited which features could be detected. At a false discovery rate of 0.05, a later analysis linked 15,000 to 20,000 TCR beta sequences to specific HLA alleles. The study gave a list of roughly 150 TCR beta chains associated with cytomegalovirus. In a later analysis, most CMV-associated TCR beta chains were found to appear HLA-restricted, with HLA associations seemingly driven largely by CMV exposure. A cluster of highly shared sequence variants was judged likely to represent a technical artifact of the sequencing pipeline. Roughly uniform sequencing depth across donors was assumed in presence/absence analyses, although this assumption may not hold. Linkage disequilibrium might explain the correlated functional status among segregating V segments, but an unknown experimental factor could not be ruled out. In a later analysis, the rate of TCR association differed among HLA loci, with DRB1 alleles having the most associated TCRs and HLA-C alleles having the fewest. Assigning TCR associations to individual alleles was difficult when HLA alleles, especially DR and DQ, strongly co-occurred. Some IMGT-functional V segments, including TRBV6-2 and TRBV6-3, could not be told apart with the 87-base-pair reads, so those segments were excluded.

The chain joins TRBV10-1 to TRBJ1-4; no D gene is confidently identified. The clonotype comes from a woman between 40 and 55 years old in good health and CMV-seronegative. The sample comprised PBMCs. The CDR3 region: CARKYPDKPPNEKLFF. At the DNA level, the sequence is TGCGCCAGGAAATATCCCGACAAGCCACCTAATGAAAAACTGTTTTTT.